Below are 18 T cell receptor beta chains sequenced from a single sample in a study of shared clonotypes between healthy human individuals. Naive CD8 populations comprised CD45RO-negative cells positively selected for CCR7, excluding terminally differentiated effector memory CD45RA+ cells. TCRdb's copy holds only in-frame clones and misses some; the assay was immunoSEQ multiplex PCR. The sample lists around 600,000 clones; 85% to 95% were seen once. The sequenced sample was naive CD8+ T cells sorted from blood. These receptors were collected from a woman in her twenties or thirties in good health.

The count of this clone is one. The chain links TRBV29-1 to TRBJ2-2; unclear D gene. This CDR3 spans 12 amino acids. The germline V gene has CDR1 SQVTM and CDR2 ANQGSEA. V was pared by 7 bases and J by 8 bases, with 14 bases between. The CDR3 here is CSGRTGEGELFF. CDR3 DNA: TGCAGCGGTCGGACGGGTGAGGGGGAGCTGTTTTTT.

This chain connects TRBV27 to TRBJ2-7; no clear D. The CDR3 sequence is 15 residues long. V lost 0 bases to trimming and J lost 2 bases, with 11 bases between them. From germline, CDR1 is MNHEY and CDR2 SMNVEV (reference sequence). The CDR3 DNA reads as TGTGCCAGCAGTTTATCAGGGCCAAGCGCCTACGAGCAGTACTTC. Residues: CASSLSGPSAYEQYF.

The chain joins TRBV2 to TRBJ2-1; 11 bases agree with TRBD1. V was pared by 6 bases and J by 6 bases, with 7 bases of the junction left unmatched. Looked up from germline, CDR1 is SNHLY and CDR2 is FYNNEI. This CDR3 has 15 residues. The CDR3 bases are TGTGCCAGCAGGGACAGGGGGCTTAGGGGCAATGAGCAGTTCTTC. It translates to CASRDRGLRGNEQFF. The whole variable domain, filled in from reference TRBV2 and TRBJ2-1, reads EPEVTQTPSHQVTQMGQEVILRCVPISNHLYFYWYRQILGQKVEFLVSFYNNEISEKSEIFDDQFSVERPDGSNFTLKIRSTKLEDSAMYFCASRDRGLRGNEQFFGPGTRLTVL.

V is TRBV5-4 and J is TRBJ1-4, with 11 bases aligning to TRBD1. V shed 4 bases, J shed 8 bases, and the junction held 4 bases outside the gene matches. CDR1 is SGHNT and CDR2 is YYREEE in the germline V gene (reference sequence). CDR3 length equals 14 residues. The CDR3 DNA reads as TGTGCCAGCAGCCGGGACAGGGGGGACGAAAAACTGTTTTTT. Translated: CASSRDRGDEKLFF.

This clone has just one count. The chain uses TRBV28 and TRBJ2-5, with D uncertain. The ends were cut back, 7 bases at V and 5 bases at J, with 20 bases in the middle. CDR1 and CDR2 from the germline V gene are MDHEN and SYDVKM. The CDR3 covers 15 residues. This CDR3 reads CASTQTPANGETQYF. The CDR3 nucleotides read TGTGCCAGCACCCAAACCCCAGCAAACGGGGAGACCCAGTACTTC.

V gene TRBV13 combines with J gene TRBJ1-2, with TRBD1 matching over 8 bases. Germline V CDR1 and CDR2: PRHDT, FYEKMQ (reference sequence). CDR3 length: 15 residues. V dropped 2 bases and J dropped 3; count of bases not matched to a gene: 5. CDR3 sequence reads: CASSLRSQGDYGYTF. CDR3 coding DNA: TGTGCCAGCAGCTTAAGATCACAGGGGGACTATGGCTACACCTTC.

The CDR3 bases are TGTGCCAGCAGCTCTCTAGCGGGGCTAAACAATGAGCAGTTCTTC. Its protein product is CASSSLAGLNNEQFF. The chain links TRBV11-2 to TRBJ2-1; 9 bases are shared with TRBD2. The germline V gene has CDR1 SGHAT and CDR2 FQNNGV. The CDR3 loop spans 15 amino acids. J was trimmed by 5 bases and V by 4 bases; bases with no gene match: 6.

The chain uses TRBV7-8 and TRBJ2-1, with 9 nucleotides matching TRBD2. The CDR3 runs 15 residues. CDR1 is SGHVS and CDR2 is FQNEAQ in the germline V gene. V shed 4 bases and J 2 bases; nucleotides not matched to a gene: 3. CDR3 nucleotides: TGTGCCAGCAGCTCGAGCGGGGGGACCTACAATGAGCAGTTCTTC. Translation: CASSSSGGTYNEQFF. Variable domain in full (rest from reference TRBV7-8 and TRBJ2-1): GAGVSQSPRYKVAKRGQDVALRCDPISGHVSLFWYQQALGQGPEFLTYFQNEAQLDKSGLPSDRFFAERPEGSVSTLKIQRTQQEDSAVYLCASSSSGGTYNEQFFGPGTRLTVL.

The chain employs TRBV6-5 and TRBJ2-2; 8 bases line up with TRBD1. The V gene's germline CDR1 is MNHEY and CDR2 SVGAGI. The CDR3 is 14 amino acids. Trimming took 2 bases from V and 6 from J; bases not matched to a gene: 2. The CDR3 loop is CASSYDRGSGELFF. For the CDR3, the DNA is TGTGCCAGCAGTTACGACAGGGGATCCGGGGAGCTGTTTTTT.

The V and J genes are TRBV6-5 and TRBJ2-7; D call uncertain. Germline loops: CDR1 MNHEY, CDR2 SVGAGI. V was trimmed by 5 bases and J by 6 bases, leaving 14 bases between them. The CDR3 has 13 residues. The CDR3 region is CASSQTMSTEQYF. The CDR3 coding sequence is TGTGCCAGCAGTCAGACAATGTCAACCGAGCAGTACTTC.

The rearrangement uses TRBV5-8 and TRBJ2-7; no firm D call. Germline values: CDR1 SGHTS, CDR2 YDEGEE. The ends were cut back, 5 bases at V and 4 bases at J, with 16 bases in the middle. The CDR3 contains 14 residues. The CDR3 nucleotides read TGTGCCAGCAGTAAGCCCCGGGCCCCGTACGAGCAGTACTTC. It codes for CASSKPRAPYEQYF.

The chain is built from TRBV6-5 and TRBJ2-5; a weak D match, TRBD2 (6 bases). There are 14 residues in the CDR3. Trimming shortened V by 4 bases and J by 4 bases, and 13 bases separated the two germline ends. Germline V gene lookup returns CDR1 MNHEY and CDR2 SVGAGI. The CDR3 coding sequence is TGTGCCAGCAGTTGGACGGGAGAGGGAGAGACCCAGTACTTC. Amino acid sequence: CASSWTGEGETQYF.

The chain uses TRBV28 and TRBJ1-1; TRBD1 agrees at 7 bases. The germline V gene has CDR1 MDHEN and CDR2 SYDVKM. This CDR3 spans 13 amino acids. Unmatched junction bases numbered 8, after V lost 10 bases and J lost 3 bases. The CDR3 is CAIQGGTDTEAFF. The CDR3 DNA reads TGTGCCATCCAGGGGGGCACGGACACTGAAGCTTTCTTT.

This chain joins TRBV2 and TRBJ2-5; 10 nucleotides line up with TRBD1. Germline CDR1 SNHLY, CDR2 FYNNEI. Trimming took 2 bases from V and 5 from J; bases not matched to a gene: 5. The CDR3 is 15 residues long. CDR3 loop: CASSERDRGEETQYF. The CDR3 DNA is TGTGCCAGCAGTGAAAGGGACAGGGGTGAGGAGACCCAGTACTTC.

This chain connects TRBV27 to TRBJ1-1; D gene uncertain. Germline V lookup: CDR1 MNHEY, CDR2 SMNVEV (reference sequence). The CDR3 has 14 residues. The germline V and J ends were trimmed by 0 bases and 7 bases, with 12 bases remaining between them. CDR3 loop: CASSLSIGEGEAFF. CDR3 in DNA: TGTGCCAGCAGTTTATCGATTGGGGAGGGTGAAGCTTTCTTT.

This clone came up once. The chain recombines TRBV4-1 with TRBJ1-5; D may be TRBD1 (6 bases). This CDR3 has 16 residues. CDR1 and CDR2 (germline): MGHRA, YSYEKL. V gave up 4 bases and J gave up 3 bases, with 16 bases separating them. The CDR3 here is CASSPTTGMYNQPQHF. CDR3 bases: TGCGCCAGCAGCCCCACAACAGGGATGTACAATCAGCCCCAGCATTTT.

The chain has TRBV2 and TRBJ2-3; 7 bases are a match to TRBD2. The CDR3 covers 15 residues. Trimming took 5 bases from V and 0 from J; bases not matched to a gene: 5. Per the germline V gene, CDR1 is SNHLY and CDR2 is FYNNEI. In DNA, the CDR3 is TGTGCCAGCAGTATGACTAGCTCAAGCACAGATACGCAGTATTTT. Its translation is CASSMTSSSTDTQYF. Filled out from reference TRBV2 and TRBJ2-3, the complete variable domain reads EPEVTQTPSHQVTQMGQEVILRCVPISNHLYFYWYRQILGQKVEFLVSFYNNEISEKSEIFDDQFSVERPDGSNFTLKIRSTKLEDSAMYFCASSMTSSSTDTQYFGPGTRLTVL.

The chain has TRBV9 and TRBJ2-1, with D uncertain. Per the germline V gene, CDR1 is SGDLS and CDR2 is YYNGEE. The CDR3 runs 16 residues. The germline V and J ends were trimmed by 3 bases and 0 bases, with 13 bases remaining between them. CDR3 sequence: CASSGTTISSYNEQFF. Here the CDR3 DNA reads TGTGCCAGCAGCGGAACTACTATTAGCTCCTACAATGAGCAGTTCTTC. Together with reference TRBV9 and TRBJ2-1, the CDR3 gives the full variable domain: DSGVTQTPKHLITATGQRVTLRCSPRSGDLSVYWYQQSLDQGLQFLIQYYNGEERAKGNILERFSAQQFPDLHSELNLSSLELGDSALYFCASSGTTISSYNEQFFGPGTRLTVL.